This T cell receptor (beta chain) was sequenced for a study of control samples from healthy donors and cancer patients. Germline loops: CDR1 SEHNR, CDR2 FQNEAQ (reference sequence). V lost 5 bases and J 5 bases, leaving 15 bases between the germline ends. The CDR3 runs to 14 residues. The assay was immunoSEQ multiplex PCR, and TCRdb's table has in-frame clones only and misses some. The table lists 170,000 or so clones, approximately 94% of them singletons. This receptor was obtained from a woman in her late teens or twenties in good health. Sequencing was performed on blood. The V call is TRBV7-9, the J call TRBJ2-5; TRBD1 is a possible D gene (7 bases). CDR3 amino acids: CASSPRGESETQYF. CDR3 in DNA: TGTGCCAGCAGCCCCAGGGGGGAGAGCGAGACCCAGTACTTC.